These T cell receptor beta chains were read from a single sample in a study of cytomegalovirus exposure and HLA in healthy donors. Only in-frame clones appear in the TCRdb table, and some are missing; sequencing was by immunoSEQ multiplex PCR. The sample lists over 130,000 clones, 65% to 85% seen once, with around 2.4% in the top ten. Sequencing input: PBMCs. All receptors come from a male donor in good health and CMV-seronegative. The CDR3 runs from the conserved cysteine through the conserved F or W. The D gene is left open where the match is weak. Size is omitted from some rows. Given values are once, few, many or a class for expanded clones.

d_call,v_call,clone_size,j_call,cdr3_nt,cdr3_aa
-,TRBV7-2,-,TRBJ1-1,TGTGCCAGCACCCAAGCTATGAACACTGAAGCTTTCTTT,CASTQAMNTEAFF
TRBD2,TRBV5-4,-,TRBJ2-7,TGTGCCAGCAGCCCCTGGGGACTAGCGAGCTCCTACGAGCAGTACTTC,CASSPWGLASSYEQYF
-,TRBV5-5,once,TRBJ1-2,TGTGCCAGCAGCTACGGGGTTGACGGTGGCTACACCTTC,CASSYGVDGGYTF
TRBD2,TRBV6-1,-,TRBJ2-7,TGTGCCACCGCGTCGGGACTAGCAGCTCTGGGGCAGTACTTC,CATASGLAALGQYF
-,TRBV9,-,TRBJ2-7,TGTGCCGGATATAGCGCCGCCAGAACCCCCTCTACCTACGAGCAGTACTTC,CAGYSAARTPSTYEQYF
-,TRBV4-1,-,TRBJ2-1,TGCGCCAGCAGCCAAGACGGCGGGATCGATGAGCAGTTCTTC,CASSQDGGIDEQFF
TRBD1,TRBV5-1,-,TRBJ1-1,TGCGCCAGCAGCCCCGGGACAGGGGGCACTGAAGCTTTCTTT,CASSPGTGGTEAFF
-,TRBV18,-,TRBJ1-2,TGTGCCAGCTCGCGGCGAGGGTTAGGGCCTGGCTATGGCTACACCTTC,CASSRRGLGPGYGYTF
-,TRBV4-1,-,TRBJ1-3,TGCGCCAGCAGCCAAGAAGGGGTAGGAAACACCATATATTTT,CASSQEGVGNTIYF
-,TRBV5-5,few,TRBJ2-3,TGTGCCAGCAGCTTGGTCCCTAGCCCAGGCACAGATACGCAGTATTTT,CASSLVPSPGTDTQYF
TRBD1,TRBV2,-,TRBJ1-1,TGTGCCAGCATATGGACAGGGAACGCTGAAGCTTTCTTT,CASIWTGNAEAFF
-,TRBV18,-,TRBJ1-3,TGTGCCAGCTCACCGAATCGGGACTCTGGAAACACCATATATTTT,CASSPNRDSGNTIYF
TRBD2,TRBV10-3,-,TRBJ2-3,TGTGCCACTAAGCGGGGTGGGGGCACAGATACGCAGTATTTT,CATKRGGGTDTQYF
-,TRBV7-2,-,TRBJ2-2,TGTGCCAGCAGCCCCCCCCAGGGGCTGGCCGGGGAGCTGTTTTTT,CASSPPQGLAGELFF
TRBD1,TRBV6-1,-,TRBJ1-1,TGTGCCAGCAGTTCGGAGACAGGGCCTTACACTGAAGCTTTCTTT,CASSSETGPYTEAFF
TRBD2,TRBV5-6,-,TRBJ2-1,TGTGCCAGCAGCTTGGGTGGACTAGCGGGCTATGAGCAGTTCTTC,CASSLGGLAGYEQFF
TRBD2,TRBV4-3,once,TRBJ2-1,TGCGCCAGCAGCCAAGGCGGACTAGCACTCAATGAGCAGTTCTTC,CASSQGGLALNEQFF
TRBD2,TRBV6-6,-,TRBJ2-7,TGTGCCAGTAGCCCCTCCCCTAGCGGAAAATCCTCCGAGCAGTACTTC,CASSPSPSGKSSEQYF